Shown below are 12 T cell receptor beta chains from a single sample sequenced in a study of T cells after yellow fever vaccination. MiXCR was run by TCRdb on the 5' RACE reads, yielding one entry per CDR3 protein. This sample has 340,000 or so distinct CDR3 sequences, with 9.5% to 15% found just once. The sample in question was CD4+ T cells sorted from PBMCs, obtained 15 days after the yellow fever booster vaccination. Every receptor here comes from a man in his late teens or twenties who received the YFV17D yellow fever vaccine.

The chain employs TRBV12-3 or TRBV12-4 and TRBJ1-1; D ambiguous. V was cut by 7 bases and J by 3 bases, with 18 bases left in between. This CDR3 is built from 15 residues. CDR3 region: CASIRPSETYTEAFF. The CDR3 nucleotides are TGTGCCAGCATCAGGCCCAGCGAGACTTACACTGAAGCTTTCTTT.

This clonotype occurred a few times. V and J are TRBV7-9 and TRBJ2-5; 8 nucleotides agree with TRBD1. Germline V gives CDR1 SEHNR, CDR2 FQNEAQ (reference sequence). The CDR3 contains 13 residues. V lost 8 bases to trimming and J lost 5 bases; unmatched junction nucleotides: 7. DNA for the CDR3: TGTGCCAGCGAAACAGGGGGAGTGGAGACCCAGTACTTC. Amino acids: CASETGGVETQYF.

This rearrangement joins TRBV2 to TRBJ2-6; D gene uncertain. The CDR3 contains 15 residues. Germline assignment: CDR1 SNHLY and CDR2 FYNNEI. The V and J ends lost 7 bases and 1 base respectively, with 11 bases between them. CDR3 amino acids: CASKKTESGANVLTF. CDR3 nucleotide sequence: TGTGCCAGCAAGAAGACCGAGTCTGGGGCCAACGTCCTGACTTTC.

The chain combines TRBV9 with TRBJ1-2, with TRBD1 identical over 7 bases. The CDR3 runs 15 residues. Germline CDR1 is SGDLS and CDR2 is YYNGEE. J gave up 4 bases and V 0 bases, and 6 bases lay outside the gene matches. In DNA, the CDR3 is TGTGCCAGCAGCGTAGACGGACAGGTCCCCTATGGCTACACCTTC. It is translated as CASSVDGQVPYGYTF. The whole variable domain, filled in from reference TRBV9 and TRBJ1-2, reads DSGVTQTPKHLITATGQRVTLRCSPRSGDLSVYWYQQSLDQGLQFLIQYYNGEERAKGNILERFSAQQFPDLHSELNLSSLELGDSALYFCASSVDGQVPYGYTFGSGTRLTVV.

The chain is built from TRBV20-1 and TRBJ1-2; TRBD1 might be the D (5 bases). Germline loops: CDR1 DFQATT, CDR2 SNEGSKA (reference sequence). This CDR3 is 12 amino acids long. Trimming left V 6 bases short and J 7 bases short, with 15 bases between. CDR3 coding DNA: TGCAGTGCCGCGGGGGGTCGATGTGGCTACACCTTC. Protein: CSAAGGRCGYTF.

This chain uses TRBV29-1 with TRBJ1-5; D might be TRBD1 (5 bases). The CDR3 is 12 amino acids. The V end lost 7 bases, the J end lost 6 bases, and 13 bases lay between the germline ends. Germline V gives CDR1 SQVTM, CDR2 ANQGSEA. This CDR3 reads CSARVNSQPQHF. The CDR3 nucleotides read TGCAGCGCCAGGGTGAATAGTCAGCCCCAGCATTTT.

The chain recombines TRBV5-1 with TRBJ1-1, with 8 bases identical to TRBD1. This CDR3 has 14 amino acids. J lost 4 bases, V lost 4 bases, and 6 bases had no gene match. Germline V gene lookup returns CDR1 SGHRS and CDR2 YFSETQ. CDR3 coding DNA: TGCGCCAGCAGCCGGAGGGACAGGAGCACTGAAGCTTTCTTT. Its protein is CASSRRDRSTEAFF.

There are a few counts of this clonotype. The chain is built from TRBV7-9 and TRBJ2-5; 7 bases map to TRBD1. This CDR3 comprises 13 residues. CDR1 and CDR2 from the germline V gene are SEHNR and FQNEAQ (reference sequence). Trimming removed 3 bases from V and 5 bases from J; junction bases left unmatched: 3. The CDR3 protein is CASSLRGPETQYF. In nucleotides, the CDR3 is TGTGCCAGCAGCTTGAGGGGGCCGGAGACCCAGTACTTC.

This clonotype was detected only a few times. The gene calls are TRBV21-1 and TRBJ1-1; TRBD1, the table's D call, lacks a check against the DNA. TRBV21-1 is a recognized pseudogene. The CDR3 covers 14 residues. The CDR3 loop reads CASSKDKGDTEAFF. The CDR3 region has the DNA TGTGCCAGCAGCAAAGATAAGGGGGACACTGAAGCTTTCTTT.

This clonotype appeared a few times. The chain joins TRBV5-1 to TRBJ1-1; D is unresolved. The CDR3 loop spans 14 amino acids. Germline lookup yields CDR1 SGHRS and CDR2 YFSETQ. V was cut by 4 bases and J by 3 bases, with 13 bases left in between. The CDR3 nucleotides are TGCGCCAGCAGCCCCGGTGGGGTTTACACTGAAGCTTTCTTT. Translated, it gives CASSPGGVYTEAFF.

This clonotype has only a few counts. The chain links TRBV7-2 to TRBJ2-3, with D possibly being TRBD2 (5 bases). Germline CDR1 reads SGHTA; CDR2 reads FQGNSA. V was clipped by 5 bases and J by 3 bases, with 12 bases between them. The CDR3 runs to 14 residues. The CDR3: CASSTQLGTDTQYF. CDR3 bases: TGTGCCAGCAGCACCCAACTAGGAACAGATACGCAGTATTTT.

This clonotype turned up a few times. The chain links TRBV7-6 to TRBJ1-3, with D possibly TRBD1 on 6 matching bases. The germline V gene has CDR1 SGHVS and CDR2 FNYEAQ. The CDR3 extends over 14 amino acids. V was cut by 4 bases and J by 6 bases, with 13 bases left in between. The CDR3 nucleotides read TGTGCCAGCAGCTCCAGGGGAGGAATAAACACCATATATTTT. Protein product: CASSSRGGINTIYF.